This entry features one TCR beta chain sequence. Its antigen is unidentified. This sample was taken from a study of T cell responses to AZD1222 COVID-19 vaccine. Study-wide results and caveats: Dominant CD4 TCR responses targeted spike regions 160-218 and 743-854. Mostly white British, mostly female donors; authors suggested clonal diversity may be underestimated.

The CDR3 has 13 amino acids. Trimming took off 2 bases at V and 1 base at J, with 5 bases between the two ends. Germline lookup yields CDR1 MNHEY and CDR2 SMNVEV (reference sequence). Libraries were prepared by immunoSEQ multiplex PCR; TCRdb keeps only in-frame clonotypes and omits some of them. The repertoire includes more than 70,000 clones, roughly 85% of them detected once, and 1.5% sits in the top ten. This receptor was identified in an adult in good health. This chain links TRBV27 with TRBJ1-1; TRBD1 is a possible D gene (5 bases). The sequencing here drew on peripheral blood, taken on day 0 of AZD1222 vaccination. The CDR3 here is CASSLRGNTEAFF. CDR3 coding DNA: TGTGCCAGCAGTTTAAGGGGGAACACTGAAGCTTTCTTT.